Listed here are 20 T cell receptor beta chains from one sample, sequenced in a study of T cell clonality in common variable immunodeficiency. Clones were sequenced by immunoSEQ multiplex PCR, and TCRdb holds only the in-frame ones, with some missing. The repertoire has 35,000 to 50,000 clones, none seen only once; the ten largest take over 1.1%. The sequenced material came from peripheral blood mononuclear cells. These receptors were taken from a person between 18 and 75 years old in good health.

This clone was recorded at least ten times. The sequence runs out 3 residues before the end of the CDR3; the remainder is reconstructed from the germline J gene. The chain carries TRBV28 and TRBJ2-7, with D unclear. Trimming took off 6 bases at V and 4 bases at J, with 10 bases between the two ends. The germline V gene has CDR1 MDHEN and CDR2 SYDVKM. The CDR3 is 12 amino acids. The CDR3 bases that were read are TGTGCCAGCAGCCCCTCCTTTTACGAG. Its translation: CASSPSFYE. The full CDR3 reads CASSPSFYEQYF. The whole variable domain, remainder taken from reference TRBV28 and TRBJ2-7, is DVKVTQSSRYLVKRTGEKVFLECVQDMDHENMFWYRQDPGLGLRLIYFSYDVKMKEKGDIPEGYSVSREKKERFSLILESASTNQTSMYLCASSPSFYEQYFGPGTRLTVT.

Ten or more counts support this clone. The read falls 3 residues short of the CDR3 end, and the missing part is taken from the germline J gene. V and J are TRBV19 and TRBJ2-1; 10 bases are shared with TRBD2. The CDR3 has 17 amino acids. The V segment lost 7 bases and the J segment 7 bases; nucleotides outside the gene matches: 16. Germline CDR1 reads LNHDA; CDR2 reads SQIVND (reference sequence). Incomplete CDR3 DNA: TGTGCCAGTATGGGGTTGTCAGCGGGAGGGCCTCGGAATGAG. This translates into CASMGLSAGGPRNE. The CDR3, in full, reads CASMGLSAGGPRNEQFF. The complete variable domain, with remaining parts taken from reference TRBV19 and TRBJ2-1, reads DGGITQSPKYLFRKEGQNVTLSCEQNLNHDAMYWYRQDPGQGLRLIYYSQIVNDFQKGDIAEGYSVSREKKESFPLTVTSAQKNPTAFYLCASMGLSAGGPRNEQFFGPGTRLTVL.

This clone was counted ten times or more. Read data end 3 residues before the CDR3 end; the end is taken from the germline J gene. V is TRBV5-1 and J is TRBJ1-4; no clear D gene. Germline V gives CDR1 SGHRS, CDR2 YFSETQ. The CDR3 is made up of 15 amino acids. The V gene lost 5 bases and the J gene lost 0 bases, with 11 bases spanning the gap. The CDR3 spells CASRSLLTTNEKLFF. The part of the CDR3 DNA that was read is TGCGCCAGCAGGTCTCTACTTACAACTAATGAAAAA.

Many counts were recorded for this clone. The CDR3 DNA, read in part, is TGCGCCAGCAGCTTGTCAGGGTACAGGATAGATACG. It translates to CASSLSGYRIDT. The entire CDR3 protein is CASSLSGYRIDTQYF. The genes are TRBV5-1 and TRBJ2-3; possibly TRBD1 for D (5 bases). The read is 3 residues too short to cover the CDR3 end, so that end is filled in from the germline J gene. Germline V lookup: CDR1 SGHRS, CDR2 YFSETQ. This CDR3 has 15 residues. The V and J ends lost 1 base and 5 bases respectively, with 14 bases between them.

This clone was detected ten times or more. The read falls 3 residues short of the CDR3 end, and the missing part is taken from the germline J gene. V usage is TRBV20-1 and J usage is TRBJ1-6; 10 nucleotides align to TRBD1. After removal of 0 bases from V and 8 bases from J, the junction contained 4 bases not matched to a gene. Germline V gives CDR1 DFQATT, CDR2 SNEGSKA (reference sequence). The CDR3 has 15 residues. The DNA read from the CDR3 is TGCAGTGCTAGAGATAGACAGGGGGCGCATTCACCC. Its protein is CSARDRQGAHSP. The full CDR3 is CSARDRQGAHSPLHF.

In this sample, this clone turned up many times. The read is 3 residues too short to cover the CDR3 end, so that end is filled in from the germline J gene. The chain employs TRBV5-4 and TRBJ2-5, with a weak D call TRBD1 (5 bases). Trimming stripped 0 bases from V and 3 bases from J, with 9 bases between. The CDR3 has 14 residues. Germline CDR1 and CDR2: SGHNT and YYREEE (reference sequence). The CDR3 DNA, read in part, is TGTGCCAGCAGCTTGGCATCGACAGAAGAGACC. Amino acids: CASSLASTEET. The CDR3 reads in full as CASSLASTEETQYF. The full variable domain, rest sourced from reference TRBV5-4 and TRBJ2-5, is ETGVTQSPTHLIKTRGQQVTLRCSSQSGHNTVSWYQQALGQGPQFIFQYYREEENGRGNFPPRFSGLQFPNYSSELNVNALELDDSALYLCASSLASTEETQYFGPGTRLLVL.

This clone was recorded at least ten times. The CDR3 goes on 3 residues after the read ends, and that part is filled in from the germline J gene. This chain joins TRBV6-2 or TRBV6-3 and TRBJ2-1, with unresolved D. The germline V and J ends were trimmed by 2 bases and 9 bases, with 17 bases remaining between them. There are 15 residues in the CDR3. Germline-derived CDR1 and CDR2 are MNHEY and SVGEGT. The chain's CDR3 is CASSYNNNPHGEQFF. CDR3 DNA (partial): TGTGCCAGCAGTTACAACAATAACCCTCATGGTGAG.

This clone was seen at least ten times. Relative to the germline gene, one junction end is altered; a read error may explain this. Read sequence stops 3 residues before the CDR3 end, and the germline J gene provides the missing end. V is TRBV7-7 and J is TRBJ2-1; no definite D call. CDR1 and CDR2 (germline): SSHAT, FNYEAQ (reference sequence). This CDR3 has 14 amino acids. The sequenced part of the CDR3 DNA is TGTGCTAGCAGCCCCGACAACCGGCGCAATGAG. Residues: CASSPDNRRNE. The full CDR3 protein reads CASSPDNRRNEQFF.

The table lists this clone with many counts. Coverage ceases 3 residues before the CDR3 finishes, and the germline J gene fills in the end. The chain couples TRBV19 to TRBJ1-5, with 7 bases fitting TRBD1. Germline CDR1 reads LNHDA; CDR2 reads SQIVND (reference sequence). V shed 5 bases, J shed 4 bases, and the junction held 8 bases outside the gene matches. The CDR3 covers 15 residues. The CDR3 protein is CASSEGQKENQPQHF. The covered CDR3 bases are TGTGCCAGTAGTGAGGGACAGAAAGAGAATCAGCCC.

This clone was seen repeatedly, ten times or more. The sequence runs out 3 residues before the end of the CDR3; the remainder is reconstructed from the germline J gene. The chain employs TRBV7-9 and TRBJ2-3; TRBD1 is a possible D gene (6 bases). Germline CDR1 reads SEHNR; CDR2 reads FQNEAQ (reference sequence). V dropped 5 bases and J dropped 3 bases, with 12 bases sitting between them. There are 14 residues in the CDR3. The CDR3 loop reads CASSPKDRTDTQYF. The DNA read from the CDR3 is TGTGCCAGCAGCCCCAAGGACAGAACAGATACG.

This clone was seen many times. The CDR3 is CASSLSAGGPYEQFF. CDR3 DNA (partial): TGCGCCAGCAGCTTGTCCGCGGGAGGGCCGTATGAG. The V gene is TRBV5-1, the J gene TRBJ2-1, with 9 positions matching TRBD2. The read halts 3 residues ahead of the CDR3 end, with the missing end drawn from the germline J gene. The J segment lost 8 bases and the V segment lost 1 base, leaving 7 bases of the junction unmatched. Germline values: CDR1 SGHRS, CDR2 YFSETQ. The CDR3 consists of 15 residues. The full variable domain, its missing parts supplied by reference TRBV5-1 and TRBJ2-1, is KAGVTQTPRYLIKTRGQQVTLSCSPISGHRSVSWYQQTPGQGLQFLFEYFSETQRNKGNFPGRFSGRQFSNSRSEMNVSTLELGDSALYLCASSLSAGGPYEQFFGPGTRLTVL.

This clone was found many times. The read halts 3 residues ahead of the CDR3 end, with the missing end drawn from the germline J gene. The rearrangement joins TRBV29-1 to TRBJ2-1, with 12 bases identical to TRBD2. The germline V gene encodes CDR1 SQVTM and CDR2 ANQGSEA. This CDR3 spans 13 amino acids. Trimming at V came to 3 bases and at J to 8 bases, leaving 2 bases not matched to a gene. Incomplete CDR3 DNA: TGCAGCGTTGAGACTAGCGGGAGTGATGAG. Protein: CSVETSGSDE. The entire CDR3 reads CSVETSGSDEQFF.

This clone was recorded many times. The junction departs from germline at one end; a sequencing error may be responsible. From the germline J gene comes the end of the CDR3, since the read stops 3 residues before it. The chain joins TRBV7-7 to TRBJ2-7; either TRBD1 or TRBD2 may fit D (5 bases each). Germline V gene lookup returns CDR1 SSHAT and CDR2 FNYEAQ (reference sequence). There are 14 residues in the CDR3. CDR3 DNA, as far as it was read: TGTGCTAGCAGCGGCGCAGGGTCGATTACCGAG. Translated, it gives CASSGAGSITE. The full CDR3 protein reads CASSGAGSITEQYF. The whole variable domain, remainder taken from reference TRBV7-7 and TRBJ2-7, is GAGVSQSPRYKVTKRGQDVTLRCDPISSHATLYWYQQALGQGPEFLTYFNYEAQPDKSGLPSDRFSAERPEGSISTLTIQRTEQRDSAMYRCASSGAGSITEQYFGPGTRLTVT.

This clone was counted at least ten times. The sequenced CDR3 bases are TGCAGCGTTGAGATAAGGGGTAACGGC. Amino acids: CSVEIRGNG. The full-length CDR3 reads as CSVEIRGNGYTF. J is TRBJ1-2 and V is TRBV29-1, with D possibly TRBD1 on 5 matching bases. The sequenced fragment ends 3 residues before the CDR3 boundary, so the rest is inferred from the germline J gene. The CDR3 runs 12 residues. Germline CDR1 reads SQVTM; CDR2 reads ANQGSEA.

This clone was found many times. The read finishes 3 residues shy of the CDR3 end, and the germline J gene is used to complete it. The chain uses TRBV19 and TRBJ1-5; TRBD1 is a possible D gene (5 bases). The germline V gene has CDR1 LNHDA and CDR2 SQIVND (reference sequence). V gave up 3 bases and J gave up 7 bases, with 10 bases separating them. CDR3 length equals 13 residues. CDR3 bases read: TGTGCCAGTAGTATGACAGACCACCAGCCC. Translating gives CASSMTDHQP. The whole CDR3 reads CASSMTDHQPQHF.

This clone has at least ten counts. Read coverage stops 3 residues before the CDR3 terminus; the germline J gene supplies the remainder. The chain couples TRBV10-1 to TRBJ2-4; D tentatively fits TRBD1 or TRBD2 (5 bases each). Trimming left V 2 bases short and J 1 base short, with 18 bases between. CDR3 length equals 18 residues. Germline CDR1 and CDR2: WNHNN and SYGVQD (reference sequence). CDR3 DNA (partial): TGCGCCAGCAGTGAGGCGATAGGAGGCGCAGGGGCCAAAAACATT. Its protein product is CASSEAIGGAGAKNI. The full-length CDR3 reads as CASSEAIGGAGAKNIQYF.

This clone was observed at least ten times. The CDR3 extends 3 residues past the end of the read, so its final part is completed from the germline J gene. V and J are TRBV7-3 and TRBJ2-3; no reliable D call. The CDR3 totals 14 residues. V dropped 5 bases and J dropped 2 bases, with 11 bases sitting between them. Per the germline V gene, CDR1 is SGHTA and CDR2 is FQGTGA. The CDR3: CASSRHQSTDTQYF. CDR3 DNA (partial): TGTGCCAGCAGCCGACACCAATCCACAGATACG.

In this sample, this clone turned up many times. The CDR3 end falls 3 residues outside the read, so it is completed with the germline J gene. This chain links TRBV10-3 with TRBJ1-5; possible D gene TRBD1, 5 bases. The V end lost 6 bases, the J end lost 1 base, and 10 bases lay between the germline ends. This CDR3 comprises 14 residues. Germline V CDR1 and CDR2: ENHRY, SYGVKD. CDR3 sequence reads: CAISRERSNQPQHF. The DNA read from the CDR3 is TGTGCCATCAGCAGGGAACGGAGCAATCAGCCC.

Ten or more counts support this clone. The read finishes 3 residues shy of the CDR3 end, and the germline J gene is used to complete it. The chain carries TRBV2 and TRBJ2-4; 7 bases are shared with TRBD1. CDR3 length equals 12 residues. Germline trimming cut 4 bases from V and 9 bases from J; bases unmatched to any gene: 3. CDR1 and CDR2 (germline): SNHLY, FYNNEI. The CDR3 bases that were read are TGTGCCAGCAGTGGACAGGGTACCATT. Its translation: CASSGQGTI. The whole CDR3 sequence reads CASSGQGTIQYF.

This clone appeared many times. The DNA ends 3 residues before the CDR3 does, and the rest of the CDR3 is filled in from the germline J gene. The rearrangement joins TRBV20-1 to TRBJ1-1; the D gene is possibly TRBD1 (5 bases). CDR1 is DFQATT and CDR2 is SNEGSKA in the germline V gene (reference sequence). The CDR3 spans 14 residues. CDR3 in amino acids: CSALDSMTPGEAFF. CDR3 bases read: TGCAGTGCCCTCGACTCAATGACGCCGGGGGAG.